This entry describes one T cell receptor (beta chain). This receptor's antigen is unknown. No much larger clone is present one base from it, and per-base qualities are unavailable. The time point label, read with the paper, signifies: pre-sensitization, week 0. Per the publication, the treatment or condition label means: therapeutic diphenylcyclopropenone sensitization with weekly scalp DPC. Blood at each patch-test visit was drawn before the patch test was applied. Patients were considered eligible if aged 18 to 70, diagnosed with alopecia and deemed suitable for DPC therapy, and patients were excluded if pregnant. Total RNA was isolated from unfractionated whole blood collected in Tempus Blood RNA tubes. The data are from a study of human T cells and chemical hapten exposure (dated by TCRdb to about 2021). As for the study more broadly: For sensitization, 2% DPC in acetone was applied to a roughly 2 cm by roughly 2 cm area of upper inner arm skin. Patch testing was performed on the upper back with Finn chambers containing 0.01% DPC, and the patch tests were scored after 6 days according to International Contact Dermatitis Research Group standards. For TCR sequencing, blood came from twenty-nine alopecia patients at anywhere from one to four time points (pre-sensitization, 2, 6 and 24 weeks). The patient cohort, mostly female, included alopecia areata with under or over 50% scalp involvement, alopecia totalis and alopecia universalis. Libraries were pooled for sequencing, and variation in per-sample TCR yields was attributed mainly to small differences in library volumes within the pool. In alopecia patients, the study followed how the peripheral blood TCR repertoire changed in vivo over primary and secondary sensitization to diphenylcyclopropenone (DPC), a hapten. Throughout the study period of around 24 weeks, patients also received therapeutic DPC doses to the scalp every week. Patient blood was sampled pre-sensitization (week 0) and at 2, 6 and about 24 weeks after DPC sensitization. Overall study results and their limits: Significantly more large CDR3 similarity clusters were formed by expanded TCRs than by pre-sensitization or healthy control sets, consistent with antigen-driven responses. After repeated subsampling, the strength of the expansion versus patch-test correlation and the threshold at which it became significant changed. Patch test score correlated positively with the number of PT1 expanded TCRs, reaching significance at thresholds 8, 16 and 32 but not at 4. No change with DPC sensitization was found in the number of TCRs above 1 in 1000 frequency, and no evidence of global repertoire structure alterations was found. Because every patient had alopecia, a presumed autoimmune disease, the patients' immune response might differ from that of healthy individuals.

Receptor amplification or capture employed RACE. The data were produced on a NextSeq 500. During library preparation, unique molecular identifiers were attached to individual cDNA molecules so that TCRs could be counted quantitatively and reproducibly. From each blood RNA sample, both TCR alpha and TCR beta chains were sequenced. The original methods were these. A median of approximately 96,000 TCRs per sample was observed, with a range of about 23,224 to 750,000. The Decombinator software suite was used to annotate V, J and CDR3 in the TCR reads. For the PS versus PT1 abundance plots, all samples were subsampled to the same number of TCRs (28,000). TCRs were defined as expanded if absent before sensitization and observed at least eight times at the 2-week time point. The public sequencing data were trimmed at Q25 with fastp and processed into clonotypes with MiXCR by TCRdb, which kept only in-frame beta chains. Rows merge per CDR3 protein into single entries with the most common DNA and genes. The V and J calls, along with clone size, are taken from TCRdb and not from the paper's own processing. Across this sample there are about 77,000 distinct CDR3 sequences, with approximately 14% seen only once. Roughly 4.6% of the sample belongs to the ten largest clones.

This sequence was found in a woman between 45 and 60 years old with alopecia areata. Some clones in this sample may be carry-over from other donors' samples. This sample comprised whole blood, obtained in connection with sensitization to the hapten diphenylcyclopropenone (DPC).

The CDR3 has the sequence CSVEGRAGVGDTQYF. The DNA is as follows: TGCAGCGTTGAAGGACGTGCGGGAGTGGGGGATACGCAGTATTTT. In this chain, TRBV29-1 is recombined with TRBJ2-3, and TRBD2 matches 7 of the central bases. CDR1 and CDR2, per the germline V gene, are SQVTM and ANQGSEA. Taken from cysteine to phenylalanine, the CDR3 has 15 residues. Only CDR3 DNA remains: 45 bases, in frame from the first base. For this chain, trimming is 1 base at the V end and 6 bases at the J end, and the number of junction bases without a gene match is 10.